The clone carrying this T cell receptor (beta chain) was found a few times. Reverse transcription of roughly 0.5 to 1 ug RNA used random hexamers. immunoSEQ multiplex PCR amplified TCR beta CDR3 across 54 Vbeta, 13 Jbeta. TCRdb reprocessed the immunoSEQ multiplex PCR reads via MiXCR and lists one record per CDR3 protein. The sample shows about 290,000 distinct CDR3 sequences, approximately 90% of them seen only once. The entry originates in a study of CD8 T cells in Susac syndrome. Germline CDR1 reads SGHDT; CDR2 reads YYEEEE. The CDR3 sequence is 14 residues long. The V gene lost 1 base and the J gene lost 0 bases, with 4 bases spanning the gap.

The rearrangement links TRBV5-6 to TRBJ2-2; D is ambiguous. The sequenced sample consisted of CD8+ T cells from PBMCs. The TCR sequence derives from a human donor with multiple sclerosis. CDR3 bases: TGTGCCAGCAGCTTGATTACGAACACCGGGGAGCTGTTTTTT. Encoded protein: CASSLITNTGELFF.